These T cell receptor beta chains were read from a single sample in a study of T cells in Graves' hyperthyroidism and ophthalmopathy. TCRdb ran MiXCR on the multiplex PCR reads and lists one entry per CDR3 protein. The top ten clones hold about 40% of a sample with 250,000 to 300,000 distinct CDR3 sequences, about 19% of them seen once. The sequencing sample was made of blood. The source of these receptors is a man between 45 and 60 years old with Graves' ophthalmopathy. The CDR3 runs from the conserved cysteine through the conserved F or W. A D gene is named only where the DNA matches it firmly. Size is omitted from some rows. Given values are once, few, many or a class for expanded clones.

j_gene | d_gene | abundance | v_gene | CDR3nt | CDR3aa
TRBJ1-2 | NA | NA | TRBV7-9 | TGTGCCAGCAGCCACCGGGACGGTAACTATGGCTACACCTTC | CASSHRDGNYGYTF
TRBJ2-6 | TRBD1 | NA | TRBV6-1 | TGTGCCAGCACAGACAGGGGCTTTCCCAACTCTGGGGCCAACGTCCTGACTTTC | CASTDRGFPNSGANVLTF
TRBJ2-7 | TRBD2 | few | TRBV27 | TGTGCCAGCAGAGATAGCGGGGGGGCCTACGAGCAGTACTTC | CASRDSGGAYEQYF
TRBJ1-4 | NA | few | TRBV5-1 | TGCGCCAGCAGCTTGGCCGGATTGAATGAAAAACTGTTTTTT | CASSLAGLNEKLFF
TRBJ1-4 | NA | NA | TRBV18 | TGTGCCAGCTCACCACCGTCTGGCGGGCCTGAAAAACTGTTTTTT | CASSPPSGGPEKLFF
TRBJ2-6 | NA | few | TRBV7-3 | TGTGCCAGCAGCTTAACGGGCAGGGGCTCTGGGGCCAACGTCCTGACTTTC | CASSLTGRGSGANVLTF
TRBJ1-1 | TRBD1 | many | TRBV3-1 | TGTGCCAGCAGCCAAGAGTCAGGGGGGGGGCGCACTGAAGCTTTCTTT | CASSQESGGGRTEAFF
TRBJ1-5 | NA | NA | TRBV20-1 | TGCAGTGCTAGAGTGTCCGGTTATCAGCCCCAGCATTTT | CSARVSGYQPQHF
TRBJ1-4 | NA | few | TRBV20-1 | TGCAGTGCTAGAGAACAGTCACTTAATGAAAAACTGTTTTTT | CSAREQSLNEKLFF
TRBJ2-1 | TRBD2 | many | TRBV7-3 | TGTGCCAGCAGCATGCCTAGCGGAGGAAACTCCTACAATGAGCAGTTCTTC | CASSMPSGGNSYNEQFF
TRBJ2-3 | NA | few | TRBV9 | TGTGCCAGCAGCATCCGACAGGGCACAGATACGCAGTATTTT | CASSIRQGTDTQYF
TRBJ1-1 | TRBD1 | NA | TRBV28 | TGTGCCAGCAGTTTATTCGCAGGGGGAAGGGAAGCTTTCTTT | CASSLFAGGREAFF
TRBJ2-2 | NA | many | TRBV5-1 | TGCGCCAGCAGCCACGACAGGGAGGCCGGGGAGCTGTTTTTT | CASSHDREAGELFF
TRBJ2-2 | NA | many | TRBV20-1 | TGCAGTGCTAGGCAGCCGAATATCTACACCGGGGAGCTGTTTTTT | CSARQPNIYTGELFF
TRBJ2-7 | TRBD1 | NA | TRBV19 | TGTGCCAGTAGTATAGGGGGACAGGGATTCGAGCAGTACTTC | CASSIGGQGFEQYF
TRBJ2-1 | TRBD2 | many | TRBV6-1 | TGTGCCAGCAGGGAAGGACTAGCGGGAGTCCGGGAGCAGTTCTTC | CASREGLAGVREQFF
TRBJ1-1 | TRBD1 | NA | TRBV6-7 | TGTGCCAGCAGTCCGGACAGGCGGCCTGAAGCTTTCTTT | CASSPDRRPEAFF
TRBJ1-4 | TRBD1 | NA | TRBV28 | TGTGCCAGCAGTGTAGACAGGGCTTACGAAAAACTGTTTTTT | CASSVDRAYEKLFF
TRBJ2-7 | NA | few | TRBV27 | TGTGCCAGCAGTTTGCCCGGCCGGGGACTTCACGAGCAGTACTTC | CASSLPGRGLHEQYF
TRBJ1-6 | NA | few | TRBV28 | TGTGCCAGCAGTTTGAGACTATCAAGCTCCTATAATTCACCCCTCCACTTT | CASSLRLSSSYNSPLHF
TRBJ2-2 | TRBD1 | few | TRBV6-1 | TGTGCCAGCAGTTCACAGGGGGCAGGCACCGGGGAGCTGTTTTTT | CASSSQGAGTGELFF
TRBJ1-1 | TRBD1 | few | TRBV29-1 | TGCAGCGCCCTTCAGGGGGCGAACACTGAAGCTTTCTTT | CSALQGANTEAFF
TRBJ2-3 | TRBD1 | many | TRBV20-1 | TGCAGTGCTAGAAGCGAGACAGGGGGCTCCACGGATACGCAGTATTTT | CSARSETGGSTDTQYF
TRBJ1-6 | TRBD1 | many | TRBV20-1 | TGCAGTGCTGGGGGGACAGGGCCCTCCCTCCACTTT | CSAGGTGPSLHF
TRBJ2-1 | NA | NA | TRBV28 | TGTGCCAGCAGTTTGACGGGCACCCACAATGAGCAGTTCTTC | CASSLTGTHNEQFF
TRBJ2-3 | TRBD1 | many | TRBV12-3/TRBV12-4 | TGTGCCAGCAGCTTAAATCCTGGGACAGTCACAGATACGCAGTATTTT | CASSLNPGTVTDTQYF
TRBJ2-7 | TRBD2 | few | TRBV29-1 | TGCAGCGTACGGCTAGCGGGAGTCGAGCAGTACTTC | CSVRLAGVEQYF
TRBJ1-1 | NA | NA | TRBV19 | TGTGCCAGTAGTATAGTACAGTCCGACACTGAAGCTTTCTTT | CASSIVQSDTEAFF
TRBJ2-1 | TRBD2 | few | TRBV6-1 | TGTGCCAGCAGTCAACTAGCGGTAAACTCCTACAATGAGCAGTTCTTC | CASSQLAVNSYNEQFF
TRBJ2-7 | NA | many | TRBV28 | TGTGCCAGCAGTTTGGAGCAGGGGAACTACGAGCAGTACTTC | CASSLEQGNYEQYF
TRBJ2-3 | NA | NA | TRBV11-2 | TGTGCCAGCAGCTCGTTAAAACCCGTGGATACGCAGTATTTT | CASSSLKPVDTQYF
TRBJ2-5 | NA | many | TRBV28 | TGTGCCAGCAGTGTTACAGGGCTCCAAGAGACCCAGTACTTC | CASSVTGLQETQYF
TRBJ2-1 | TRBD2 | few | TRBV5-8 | TGTGCCAGCAGCTTGGAGAGGGCAGGGCTAGCGGGAGGGCCTAGGAATGAGCAGTTCTTC | CASSLERAGLAGGPRNEQFF
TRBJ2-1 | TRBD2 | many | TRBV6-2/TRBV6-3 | TGTGCCAGCAGTCGCCTTACTAGCGGGGTCTCCTACAATGAGCAGTTCTTC | CASSRLTSGVSYNEQFF
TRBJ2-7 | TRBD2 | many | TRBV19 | TGTGCCAGTAGTATCGCTAGCGGCACCTACGAGCAGTACTTC | CASSIASGTYEQYF
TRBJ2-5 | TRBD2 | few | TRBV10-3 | TGTGCCATCAGTGCGGAACTAGCGGGATCAGAGACCCAGTACTTC | CAISAELAGSETQYF
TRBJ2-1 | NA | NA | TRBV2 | TGTGCCAGCAGTGTAGGGGTACGGGAGACCCAGTTCTTC | CASSVGVRETQFF
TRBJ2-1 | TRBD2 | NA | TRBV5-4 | TGTGCCAGCAGCTTGCCCGGGACTAGCGGGAACAATGAGCAGTTCTTC | CASSLPGTSGNNEQFF
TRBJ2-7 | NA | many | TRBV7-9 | TGTGCCAGCAGCTCCTCGCGACGGACGAACGAGCAGTACTTC | CASSSSRRTNEQYF
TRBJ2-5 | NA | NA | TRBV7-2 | TGTGCCAGCAGCTTAGTTAATGGGGTAGGGGAGACCCAGTACTTC | CASSLVNGVGETQYF
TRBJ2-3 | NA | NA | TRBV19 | TGTGCCAGTGCGGGACTTCACACAGATACGCAGTATTTT | CASAGLHTDTQYF
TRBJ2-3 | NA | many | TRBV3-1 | TGTGCCAGCAGCCAAGATCTAGCGAGAGATACGCAGTATTTT | CASSQDLARDTQYF
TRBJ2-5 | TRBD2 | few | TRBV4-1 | TGCGCCAGCAGCCCTCATGCCTCTGCTAGCGGGAGGCCAGAGACCCAGTACTTC | CASSPHASASGRPETQYF
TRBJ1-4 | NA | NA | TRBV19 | TGTGCCAGTAGTGATACGGGTGCAACTAATGAAAAACTGTTTTTT | CASSDTGATNEKLFF
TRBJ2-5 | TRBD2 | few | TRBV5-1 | TGCGCCAGCAGCTTGAGGCTAGCGGCAGACCAAGAGACCCAGTACTTC | CASSLRLAADQETQYF
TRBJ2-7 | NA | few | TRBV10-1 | TGCGCCAGCAGTGAAGGTATGGGGGAGCAGTACTTC | CASSEGMGEQYF
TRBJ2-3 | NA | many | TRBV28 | TGTGCCAGCCAGTTGACAGATACGCAGTATTTT | CASQLTDTQYF
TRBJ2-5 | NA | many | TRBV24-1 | TGTGCCACCAGTGATGGACAGCAAGAGACCCAGTACTTC | CATSDGQQETQYF
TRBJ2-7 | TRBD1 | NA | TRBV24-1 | TGTGCCACCAGTGATTCCGGGACAGGGGCCTACGAGCAGTACTTC | CATSDSGTGAYEQYF